The present T cell receptor beta chain was sequenced within a study of monozygotic twins with inflammatory bowel disease. Per-sample cDNA came from eight separate reactions. Template switching was used to attach UMIs, which incorporated a 6-nucleotide sample barcode. From its re-call of the 5' RACE reads, TCRdb lists each CDR3 protein once, without DNA. The sample shows more than 350,000 distinct CDR3 sequences, and 2% to 2.5% sits with its ten largest clones. Germline V gene sequence: CDR1 LGHDT, CDR2 YNNKEL (reference sequence). The CDR3 spans 12 residues. The sample comprised blood. The rearrangement links TRBV3-1 to TRBJ1-2. This TCR derives from a human donor with ulcerative colitis or Crohn's disease, or a healthy co-twin of an affected twin (not recorded which). The CDR3 loop reads CASSQSHYGYTF.